Each of the 3 T cell receptor beta chains below was sequenced from the same sample in a study of cytomegalovirus exposure and HLA in healthy donors. The PCR employed 60 Vbeta primers together with 13 Jbeta primers. TCRdb keeps only in-frame clones here, not all; method: immunoSEQ multiplex PCR. The top ten hold less than 2% of the sample, which has 150,000 to 200,000 clones, 81% seen once. The sequenced sample consisted of PBMCs. The source of these receptors is a man between 18 and 29 years old in good health and CMV-seronegative.

This clone was counted only a few times. The J gene is TRBJ1-5, the V gene TRBV4-1; D is undetermined. The CDR3 is 14 amino acids. Germline V lookup: CDR1 MGHRA, CDR2 YSYEKL. The V gene lost 2 bases and the J gene lost 7 bases, with 12 bases spanning the gap. DNA for the CDR3: TGCGCCAGCAGCCAAAGTACAGCCCAACAGCCCCAGCATTTT. Translation gives CASSQSTAQQPQHF.

The chain links TRBV6-5 to TRBJ1-4, with D possibly being TRBD1 (5 bases). The CDR3 is 13 amino acids. Deletions cut 5 bases from V and 7 bases from J, with 11 bases between. Germline CDR1 MNHEY, CDR2 SVGAGI. CDR3 in amino acids: CASSAQGSEKLFF. CDR3 bases: TGTGCCAGCAGTGCTCAGGGTAGTGAAAAACTGTTTTTT.

The chain joins TRBV4-3 to TRBJ2-1, with 12 bases lining up with TRBD2. The germline V gene has CDR1 LGHNA and CDR2 YSLEER. The J segment lost 4 bases and the V segment lost 4 bases, leaving 11 bases of the junction unmatched. This CDR3 has 18 amino acids. The CDR3 DNA is TGCGCCAGCAGCCCGAGGACTAGCGGGAACGACCTATACAATGAGCAGTTCTTC. It encodes CASSPRTSGNDLYNEQFF.